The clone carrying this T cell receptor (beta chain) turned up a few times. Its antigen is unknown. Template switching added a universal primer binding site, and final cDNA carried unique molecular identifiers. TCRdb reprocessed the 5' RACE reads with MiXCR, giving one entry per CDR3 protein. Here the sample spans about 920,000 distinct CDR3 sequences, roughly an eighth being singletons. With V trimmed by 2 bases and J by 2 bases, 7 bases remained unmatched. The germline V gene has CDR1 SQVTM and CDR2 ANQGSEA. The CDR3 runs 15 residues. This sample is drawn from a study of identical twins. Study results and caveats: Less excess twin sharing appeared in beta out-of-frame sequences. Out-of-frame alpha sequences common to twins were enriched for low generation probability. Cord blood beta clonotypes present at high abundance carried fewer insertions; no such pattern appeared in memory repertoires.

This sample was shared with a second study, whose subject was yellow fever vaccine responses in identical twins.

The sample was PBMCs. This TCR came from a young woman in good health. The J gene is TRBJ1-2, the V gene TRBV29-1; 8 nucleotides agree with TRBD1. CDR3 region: CSVENGWDRNYGYTF. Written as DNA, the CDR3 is TGCAGCGTTGAAAATGGCTGGGACAGGAACTATGGCTACACCTTC.